These T cell receptor beta chains were read from a single sample in a study of monozygotic twins with inflammatory bowel disease. TCRdb re-called the 5' RACE reads, yielding one record per CDR3 amino acid sequence without DNA. This table lists around 370,000 distinct CDR3 sequences. Sequencing input: blood. All receptors derive from a human donor with ulcerative colitis or Crohn's disease, or a healthy co-twin of an affected twin (not recorded which). Both conserved end residues are part of each CDR3.

V gene: TRBV5-1; J gene: TRBJ1-1; CDR3 protein: CASSPEGTALFEREAFF
V gene: TRBV7-2; J gene: TRBJ2-5; CDR3 protein: CASSSDRGRGETQYF
V gene: TRBV27; J gene: TRBJ2-3; CDR3 protein: CASSLLGGGAPDTQYF
V gene: TRBV7-3; J gene: TRBJ2-2; CDR3 protein: CASTPTVTGELFF
V gene: TRBV5-1; J gene: TRBJ2-1; CDR3 protein: CASYSGQGSGEQFF
V gene: TRBV28; J gene: TRBJ2-1; CDR3 protein: CASSPLGGGNEQFF
V gene: TRBV29-1; J gene: TRBJ2-7; CDR3 protein: CSVVPSSSYEQYF
V gene: TRBV20-1; J gene: TRBJ2-5; CDR3 protein: CSVAGGGGYQETQYF
V gene: TRBV5-1; J gene: TRBJ2-5; CDR3 protein: CASSIGTDQETQYF
V gene: TRBV13; J gene: TRBJ2-3; CDR3 protein: CASSLGLRDYQDTQYF
V gene: TRBV5-1; J gene: TRBJ2-1; CDR3 protein: CASSLGLRDRATYNEQFF
V gene: TRBV6-1; J gene: TRBJ2-3; CDR3 protein: CASSGTWRGEGQYF
V gene: TRBV6-1; J gene: TRBJ1-1; CDR3 protein: CASSESGGFTEAFF
V gene: TRBV10-3; J gene: TRBJ2-5; CDR3 protein: CAIGEAGAQETQYF
V gene: TRBV20-1; J gene: TRBJ2-7; CDR3 protein: CSARDDTYEQYF
V gene: TRBV20-1; J gene: TRBJ2-2; CDR3 protein: CSARDPRAGGGKVFF
V gene: TRBV27; J gene: TRBJ2-7; CDR3 protein: CASSFDRGVDEQYF
V gene: TRBV5-1; J gene: TRBJ1-1; CDR3 protein: CASSLPTATEAFF
V gene: TRBV20-1; J gene: TRBJ2-1; CDR3 protein: CSARGGAYNEQFF
V gene: TRBV14; J gene: TRBJ2-1; CDR3 protein: CASSHRGGASYNEQFF
V gene: TRBV20-1; J gene: TRBJ2-7; CDR3 protein: CSAREGSSSYEQYF
V gene: TRBV20-1; J gene: TRBJ2-2; CDR3 protein: CSAVDAGLTYLGELFF
V gene: TRBV4-3; J gene: TRBJ1-2; CDR3 protein: CASSQDVNANYGYTF
V gene: TRBV7-9; J gene: TRBJ1-4; CDR3 protein: CASSLLAVNEKLFF
V gene: TRBV6-2/TRBV6-3; J gene: TRBJ2-1; CDR3 protein: CASTSSGTGFHNEQFF
V gene: TRBV5-1; J gene: TRBJ2-4; CDR3 protein: CASSFGDILAKNIQYF
V gene: TRBV20-1; J gene: TRBJ2-3; CDR3 protein: CSARSSLWDTQYF
V gene: TRBV6-1; J gene: TRBJ1-6; CDR3 protein: CASTLRGVSGDNSPLHF
V gene: TRBV7-9; J gene: TRBJ1-2; CDR3 protein: CASSLVAGREPIYGYTF
V gene: TRBV3-1; J gene: TRBJ1-2; CDR3 protein: CASSQGLGGANYGYTF
V gene: TRBV28; J gene: TRBJ2-7; CDR3 protein: CASSRSGFEQYF
V gene: TRBV18; J gene: TRBJ2-5; CDR3 protein: CASSPTGVETQYF
V gene: TRBV11-2; J gene: TRBJ2-5; CDR3 protein: CASSLNRYQETQYF
V gene: TRBV28; J gene: TRBJ1-1; CDR3 protein: CASSPSDIGRTEAFF